The source of this T cell receptor (beta chain) is a study of CD4 T cells in relation to SARS-CoV-2 and coronaviruses. Study-wide background: After roughly 11 days of antigen culture, PBMC TCR beta CDR3s were sequenced. Shared crossreactive spike epitopes were mapped to their HLA restriction. Controls used an HIV-1 Nef peptide pool or no peptide.

For this clone: Its antigen is unknown.

CDR3 length equals 13 residues. Trimming removed 2 bases at V and 5 bases at J, with 8 bases between. Germline values: CDR1 SGHKS, CDR2 YYEKEE (reference sequence). Sequencing used immunoSEQ multiplex PCR; TCRdb keeps in-frame clones, though not all of them. Of 11,000 or so clones in the sample, more than 75% are singletons; the top ten hold over 10%. The unexposed donors gave CD4+ T cells in 2011-2018, prior to COVID-19. Isolation of CD4+ T cells took place after about eleven days in culture. Cells permitting, SARS-CoV-2 S/N and four cold-coronavirus spikes were tested on unexposed-donor CD4+ T cells.

The source of this sequence is a human donor in good health. The sample was CD4+ T cells from PBMCs, cultured in vitro. The rearrangement joins TRBV5-5 to TRBJ1-5; no clear D gene. Here the CDR3 reads CASSFSSDQPQHF. The CDR3 bases are TGTGCCAGCAGCTTTTCCAGCGATCAGCCCCAGCATTTT. The complete variable domain, with remaining parts taken from reference TRBV5-5 and TRBJ1-5, reads DAGVTQSPTHLIKTRGQQVTLRCSPISGHKSVSWYQQVLGQGPQFIFQYYEKEERGRGNFPDRFSARQFPNYSSELNVNALLLGDSALYLCASSFSSDQPQHFGDGTRLSIL.